This T cell receptor (beta chain) was captured by sequencing in a study of OX40 agonist ivuxolimab in advanced cancers. Overall study findings and caveats: CD4+ T cells averaged fewer expanded clones than CD8+ T cells. What antigens the expanded peripheral T cells recognized was never established.

V lost 7 bases and J 3 bases, leaving 18 bases between the germline ends. This CDR3 contains 15 residues. The germline CDR1 and CDR2 sequences are LNHDA and SQIVND (reference sequence). Assay: immunoSEQ multiplex PCR; the TCRdb copy retains only in-frame clones and omits some. Here the sample spans over 65,000 clones, 86% being singletons. Peripheral blood came from all dose cohorts at three timepoints. Concerning this clone: What it recognizes is unknown.

This specimen consisted of CD4+ or CD8+ T cells sorted from blood, obtained in a trial of the OX40 agonist ivuxolimab. The rearrangement joins TRBV19 to TRBJ1-1, with D uncertain. The TCR sequence derives from an adult with an advanced solid tumor such as melanoma, head and neck, liver or kidney cancer. DNA of the CDR3: TGTGCCAGTACCGTGATTTTTCCTCGGTACACTGAAGCTTTCTTT. Translated, it gives CASTVIFPRYTEAFF.